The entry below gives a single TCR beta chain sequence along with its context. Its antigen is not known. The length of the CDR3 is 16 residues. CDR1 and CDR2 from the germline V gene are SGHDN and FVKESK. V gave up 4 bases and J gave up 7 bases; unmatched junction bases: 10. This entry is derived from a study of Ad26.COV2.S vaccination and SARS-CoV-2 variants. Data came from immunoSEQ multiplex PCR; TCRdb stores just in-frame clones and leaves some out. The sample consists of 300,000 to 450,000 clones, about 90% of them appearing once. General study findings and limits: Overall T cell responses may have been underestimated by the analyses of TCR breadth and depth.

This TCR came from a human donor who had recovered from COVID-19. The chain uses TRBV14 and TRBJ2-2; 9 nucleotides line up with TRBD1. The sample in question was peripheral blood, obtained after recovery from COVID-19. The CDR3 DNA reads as TGTGCCAGCAGCCCCCTCGCCGGGACAGGGAACGGGGAGCTGTTTTTT. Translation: CASSPLAGTGNGELFF.